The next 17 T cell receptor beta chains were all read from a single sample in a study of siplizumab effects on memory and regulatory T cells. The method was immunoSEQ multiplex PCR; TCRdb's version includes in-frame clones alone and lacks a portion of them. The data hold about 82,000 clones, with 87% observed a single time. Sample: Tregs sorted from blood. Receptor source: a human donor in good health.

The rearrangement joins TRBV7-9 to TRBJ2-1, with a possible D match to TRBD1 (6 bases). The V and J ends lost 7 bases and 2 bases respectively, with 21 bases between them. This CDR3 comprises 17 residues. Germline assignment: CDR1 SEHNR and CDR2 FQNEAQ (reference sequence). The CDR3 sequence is CASTRKPGHRAYNEQFF. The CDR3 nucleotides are TGTGCCAGCACGAGAAAACCGGGACACCGCGCCTACAATGAGCAGTTCTTC.

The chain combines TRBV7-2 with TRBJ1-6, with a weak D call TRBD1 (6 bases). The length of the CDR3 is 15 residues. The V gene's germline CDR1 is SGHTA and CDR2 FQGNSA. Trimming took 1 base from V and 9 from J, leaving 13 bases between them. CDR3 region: CASSLDSGAGSPLHF. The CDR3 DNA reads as TGTGCCAGCAGCTTAGATTCGGGGGCAGGTTCACCCCTCCACTTT.

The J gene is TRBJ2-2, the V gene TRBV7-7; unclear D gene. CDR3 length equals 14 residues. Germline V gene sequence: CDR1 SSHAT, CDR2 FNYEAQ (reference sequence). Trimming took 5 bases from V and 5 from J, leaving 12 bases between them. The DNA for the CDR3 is TGTGCCAGCAGCCTAGACCTCGTAACCGGGGAGCTGTTTTTT. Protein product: CASSLDLVTGELFF.

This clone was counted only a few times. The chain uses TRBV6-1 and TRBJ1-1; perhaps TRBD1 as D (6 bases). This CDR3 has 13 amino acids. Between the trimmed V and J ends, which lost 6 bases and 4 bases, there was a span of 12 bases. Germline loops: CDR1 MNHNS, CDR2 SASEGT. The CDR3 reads CASRYRVGTEAFF. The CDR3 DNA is TGTGCCAGCAGGTACAGGGTCGGCACTGAAGCTTTCTTT.

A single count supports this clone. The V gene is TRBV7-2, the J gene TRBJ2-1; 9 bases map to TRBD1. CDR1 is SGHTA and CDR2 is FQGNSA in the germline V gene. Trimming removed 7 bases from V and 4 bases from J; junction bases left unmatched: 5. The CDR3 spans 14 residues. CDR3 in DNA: TGTGCCAGCACAAGGGACAGGGCTTACAATGAGCAGTTCTTC. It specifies CASTRDRAYNEQFF.

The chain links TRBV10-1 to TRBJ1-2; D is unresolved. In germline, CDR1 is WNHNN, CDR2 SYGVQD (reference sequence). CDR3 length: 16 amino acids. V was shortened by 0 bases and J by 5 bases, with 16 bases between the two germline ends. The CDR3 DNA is TGCGCCAGCAGTGAGTCGGCGCACCAGCTCCAGTATGGCTACACCTTC. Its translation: CASSESAHQLQYGYTF.

The CDR3 DNA is TGCAGTGCTAATTATCCAGATACGCAGTATTTT. Translated: CSANYPDTQYF. This chain links TRBV20-1 with TRBJ2-3, with D uncertain. Deletions cut 4 bases from V and 4 bases from J, with 6 bases between. The CDR3 covers 11 residues. Germline V lookup: CDR1 DFQATT, CDR2 SNEGSKA (reference sequence).

CDR3 loop: CASSLSRFNEQFF. CDR3 coding DNA: TGTGCCAGCAGCTTAAGCCGGTTCAATGAGCAGTTCTTC. The chain is built from TRBV7-9 and TRBJ2-1, with D unresolved. This CDR3 has 13 residues. The germline CDR1 and CDR2 sequences are SEHNR and FQNEAQ (reference sequence). Trimming stripped 2 bases from V and 6 bases from J, with 8 bases between.

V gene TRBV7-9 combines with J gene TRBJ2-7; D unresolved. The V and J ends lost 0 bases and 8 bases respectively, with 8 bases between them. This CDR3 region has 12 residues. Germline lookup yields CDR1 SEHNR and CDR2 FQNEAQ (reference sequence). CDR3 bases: TGTGCCAGCAGCTTAGCTCTAGACCAGCAGTACTTC. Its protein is CASSLALDQQYF.

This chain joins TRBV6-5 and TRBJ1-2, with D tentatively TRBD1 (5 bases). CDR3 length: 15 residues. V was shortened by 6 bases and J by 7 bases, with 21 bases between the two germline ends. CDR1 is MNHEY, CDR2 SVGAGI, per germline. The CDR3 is CASSRTTRFGGGYTF. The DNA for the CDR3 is TGTGCCAGCAGCCGTACTACGCGGTTCGGGGGTGGCTACACCTTC.

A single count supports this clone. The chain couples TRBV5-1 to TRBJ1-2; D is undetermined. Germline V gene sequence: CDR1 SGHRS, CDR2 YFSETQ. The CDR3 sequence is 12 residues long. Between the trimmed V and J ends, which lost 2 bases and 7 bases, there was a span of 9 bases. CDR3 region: CASSLAPGGYTF. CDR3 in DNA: TGCGCCAGCAGCTTAGCCCCGGGTGGCTACACCTTC.

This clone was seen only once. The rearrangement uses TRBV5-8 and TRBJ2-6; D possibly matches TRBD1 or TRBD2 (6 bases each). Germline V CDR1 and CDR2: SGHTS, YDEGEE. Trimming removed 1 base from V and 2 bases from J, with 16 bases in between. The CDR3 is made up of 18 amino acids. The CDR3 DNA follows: TGTGCCAGCAGCTTGCTCTGGGGGGCCCTTACTGGGGCCAACGTCCTGACTTTC. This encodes CASSLLWGALTGANVLTF.

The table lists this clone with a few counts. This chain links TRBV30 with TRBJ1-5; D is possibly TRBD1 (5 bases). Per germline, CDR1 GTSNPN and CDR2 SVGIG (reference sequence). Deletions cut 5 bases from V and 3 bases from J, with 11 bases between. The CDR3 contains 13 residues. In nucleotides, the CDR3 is TGTGCCTGGTCGGAGGGACCCAATCAGCCCCAGCATTTT. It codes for CAWSEGPNQPQHF.

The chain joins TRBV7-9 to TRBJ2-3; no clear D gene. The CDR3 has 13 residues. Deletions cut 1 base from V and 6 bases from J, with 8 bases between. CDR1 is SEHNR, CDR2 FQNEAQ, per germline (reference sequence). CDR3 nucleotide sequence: TGTGCCAGCAGCTTAGTTAGGGCCGATACGCAGTATTTT. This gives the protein CASSLVRADTQYF. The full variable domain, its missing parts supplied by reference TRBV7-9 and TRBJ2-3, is DTGVSQNPRHKITKRGQNVTFRCDPISEHNRLYWYRQTLGQGPEFLTYFQNEAQLEKSRLLSDRFSAERPKGSFSTLEIQRTEQGDSAMYLCASSLVRADTQYFGPGTRLTVL.

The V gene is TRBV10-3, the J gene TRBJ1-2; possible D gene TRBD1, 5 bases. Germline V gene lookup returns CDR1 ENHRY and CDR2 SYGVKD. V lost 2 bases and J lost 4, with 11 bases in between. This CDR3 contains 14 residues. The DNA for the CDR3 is TGTGCCATCAGTGAGATTAAGGGGACCTATGGCTACACCTTC. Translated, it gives CAISEIKGTYGYTF.

The CDR3 bases are TGTGCCAGCAGCCTCCCCGGCAGGGGGAATTCACCCCTCCACTTT. Translation gives CASSLPGRGNSPLHF. The chain couples TRBV5-6 to TRBJ1-6; 7 nucleotides align to TRBD1. The CDR3 is 15 amino acids. Germline V CDR1 and CDR2: SGHDT, YYEEEE. J gave up 7 bases and V 4 bases, and 8 bases lay outside the gene matches.

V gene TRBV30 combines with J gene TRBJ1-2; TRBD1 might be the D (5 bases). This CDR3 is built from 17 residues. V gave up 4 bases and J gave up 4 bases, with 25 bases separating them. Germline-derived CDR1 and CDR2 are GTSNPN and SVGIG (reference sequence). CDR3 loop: CAWNVREGPGILYGYTF. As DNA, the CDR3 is TGTGCCTGGAATGTAAGGGAGGGGCCAGGGATCCTCTATGGCTACACCTTC.